The entry below gives a single TCR beta chain sequence along with its context. CDR1 and CDR2 (germline): MGHDK, SYGVNS. This CDR3 has 15 amino acids. The V end was cut by 2 bases, the J end by 0 bases, with 10 bases between. This sample is drawn from a study of blood T cell repertoires in COVID-19. Study-wide background: Nucleic acid was either cDNA or gDNA, and it came from T cells, B-cell-depleted T cells, or PBMCs.

In the source study's methods: Amplifying reference gene primers gave estimates of nucleated cell counts. Produced via immunoSEQ multiplex PCR; TCRdb's table is partial and in-frame only. V and J calls and clone size are as listed in that table; D and trimming were resolved from the DNA. The repertoire holds over 55,000 clones, with about 90% as singletons. The source of this sequence is a man aged 50 or older with active COVID-19. Sequenced input: peripheral blood. V usage is TRBV25-1 and J usage is TRBJ1-1, with D possibly matching TRBD1 (5 bases). The CDR3, as DNA: TGTGCCAGCAGTGAAAACCAGGGCATGAACACTGAAGCTTTCTTT. Its translation: CASSENQGMNTEAFF.